Below are 17 T cell receptor beta chains sequenced from a single sample in a study of T cell repertoires in cytomegalovirus infection (dated by TCRdb to the late 2010s). Sequencing took place on an Illumina HiSeq 1500. TCRdb applied fastp at Q25 and MiXCR to the public reads, then kept only in-frame beta chains. Records with the same CDR3 protein are collapsed into one entry carrying the most frequent genes and DNA. The sample table records around 740,000 distinct CDR3 sequences; roughly 35% of these occur just once. The ten largest clonotypes hold more than 2.5% of the sample. The sequenced sample was PBMCs. The receptors stem from a human donor in good health (CMV status not recorded). Some clones in this sample may be carry-over from other donors' samples.

This clonotype has at least ten counts. The chain carries TRBV7-9 and TRBJ2-1; D possibly corresponds to TRBD1 (5 bases). Germline-derived CDR1 and CDR2 are SEHNR and FQNEAQ (reference sequence). The germline V and J ends were trimmed by 1 base and 4 bases, with 11 bases remaining between them. There are 15 residues in the CDR3. CDR3 residues: CASSLDQGPYNEQFF. DNA of the CDR3: TGTGCCAGCAGCTTAGACCAGGGCCCGTACAATGAGCAGTTCTTC.

The genes are TRBV20-1 and TRBJ1-1; D is unclear. The CDR3 has 14 amino acids. CDR1 and CDR2 from the germline V gene are DFQATT and SNEGSKA (reference sequence). The V end was cut by 3 bases, the J end by 0 bases, with 11 bases between. The chain's CDR3 is CSARSGNLNTEAFF. In nucleotides, the CDR3 is TGCAGTGCTAGGTCTGGGAACCTGAACACTGAAGCTTTCTTT.

This clonotype was detected only once. The gene calls are TRBV14 and TRBJ1-5; D uncertain. From germline, CDR1 is SGHDN and CDR2 FVKESK. Deletions cut 1 base from V and 2 bases from J, with 12 bases between. The length of the CDR3 is 16 residues. The CDR3 loop is CASSQVWQAGNQPQHF. The CDR3 DNA is TGTGCCAGCAGCCAAGTTTGGCAGGCCGGCAATCAGCCCCAGCATTTT.

In this sample, this clonotype turned up many times. J is TRBJ1-5 and V is TRBV12-3 or TRBV12-4, with D tentatively TRBD1 (5 bases). V was shortened by 3 bases and J by 4 bases, with 13 bases between the two germline ends. CDR3 size: 15 residues. The CDR3 bases are TGTGCCAGCAGTTTGCTGGGGGTAGGAAATCAGCCCCAGCATTTT. It encodes CASSLLGVGNQPQHF.

As to this clonotype: This CDR3 fails to terminate in the conserved phenylalanine or tryptophan, so it likely reflects a read error. The V call is TRBV6-5, the J call TRBJ2-7; D not certain. Germline loops: CDR1 MNHEY, CDR2 SVGAGI. Trimming took 8 bases from V and 0 from J, leaving 14 bases between them. The CDR3 runs 14 residues. CDR3 loop: CASQEPGSSYEQYY. The CDR3 region has the DNA TGTGCCAGCCAGGAGCCCGGTAGCTCCTACGAGCAGTACTAC.

This chain links TRBV7-9 with TRBJ2-1; D remains ambiguous. This CDR3 region has 15 residues. Germline lookup yields CDR1 SEHNR and CDR2 FQNEAQ (reference sequence). V was shortened by 2 bases and J by 6 bases, with 14 bases between the two germline ends. CDR3 coding DNA: TGTGCCAGCAGCTTATTTGATTTGGCGACCAATGAGCAGTTCTTC. It codes for CASSLFDLATNEQFF.

The table lists this clonotype with a few counts. V gene TRBV7-2 combines with J gene TRBJ1-2; D call uncertain. This CDR3 has 16 residues. CDR1 is SGHTA, CDR2 FQGNSA, per germline. Trimming took off 0 bases at V and 5 bases at J, with 16 bases between the two ends. The DNA for the CDR3 is TGTGCCAGCAGCTTAGCGAAGGGAGGTGGGCGGTATGGCTACACCTTC. Its translation is CASSLAKGGGRYGYTF.

Ten or more counts support this clonotype. The J gene is TRBJ2-6, the V gene TRBV12-3 or TRBV12-4; possibly TRBD1 or TRBD2 for D (5 bases each). V was shortened by 7 bases and J by 3 bases, with 10 bases between the two germline ends. This CDR3 spans 14 amino acids. The CDR3 loop is CASTRELGANVLTF. The CDR3, as DNA: TGTGCCAGCACCAGGGAGCTTGGGGCCAACGTCCTGACTTTC.

The sample holds one count of this clonotype. Without the conserved terminal phenylalanine or tryptophan, this CDR3 likely stems from a read error. The genes are TRBV7-8 and TRBJ1-2, with no clear D. Germline V CDR1 and CDR2: SGHVS, FQNEAQ. The CDR3 runs to 11 residues. V gave up 8 bases and J gave up 7 bases, with 11 bases separating them. CDR3 bases: TGTGCCAGCTCCCCAGTGTCTGGCTACACCGTC. Its translation: CASSPVSGYTV.

This clonotype appeared a few times. V is TRBV12-3 or TRBV12-4 and J is TRBJ1-6, with unresolved D. CDR3 length: 16 amino acids. Trimming removed 0 bases at V and 0 bases at J, with 6 bases between. The CDR3 protein is CASSLASGSYNSPLHF. CDR3 coding DNA: TGTGCCAGCAGTTTAGCGTCGGGCTCCTATAATTCACCCCTCCACTTT.

The V gene is TRBV20-1, the J gene TRBJ1-2, with 10 positions matching TRBD1. The germline gives CDR1 DFQATT, CDR2 SNEGSKA (reference sequence). V lost 6 bases to trimming and J lost 2 bases; unmatched junction nucleotides: 3. The CDR3 is 13 amino acids. As DNA, the CDR3 is TGCAGTGCCCGACAGGGGGCAAACTATGGCTACACCTTC. Translating it yields CSARQGANYGYTF.

The chain is built from TRBV7-2 and TRBJ2-1; D is possibly TRBD1 or TRBD2 (5 bases each). This CDR3 is 14 amino acids long. The V and J ends lost 2 bases and 9 bases respectively, with 14 bases between them. CDR1 is SGHTA and CDR2 is FQGNSA in the germline V gene. The CDR3 region has the DNA TGTGCCAGCAGCTTAAGACAGAAAGGGAGTGAGCAGTTCTTC. Translating it yields CASSLRQKGSEQFF.

V usage is TRBV7-2 and J usage is TRBJ1-3; 8 bases map to TRBD1. CDR1 SGHTA and CDR2 FQGNSA come from the germline V gene. After removal of 1 base from V and 0 bases from J, the junction contained 8 bases not matched to a gene. This CDR3 is 18 amino acids long. Written as DNA, the CDR3 is TGTGCCAGCAGCTTAGGGACAGGGTGCGCGCACTCTGGAAACACCATATATTTT. It translates to CASSLGTGCAHSGNTIYF.

This sequence joins TRBV15 and TRBJ1-4; D is uncertain. Germline-derived CDR1 and CDR2 are LNHNV and YYDKDF (reference sequence). The CDR3 runs to 17 residues. V lost 1 base to trimming and J lost 3 bases, with 15 bases between them. The CDR3 here is CATSRVSGFGPNEKLFF. CDR3 DNA: TGTGCCACCAGCAGAGTTTCGGGGTTTGGACCTAATGAAAAACTGTTTTTT.

The gene calls are TRBV19 and TRBJ2-1; 8 nucleotides agree with TRBD2. This CDR3 has 16 amino acids. Germline CDR1 and CDR2: LNHDA and SQIVND (reference sequence). V lost 3 bases and J lost 2; bases outside the gene matches: 6. The CDR3 region is CASSIRGGVTYNEQFF. Here the CDR3 DNA reads TGTGCCAGTAGTATTCGGGGGGGAGTTACCTACAATGAGCAGTTCTTC.

This clonotype was counted only a few times. The chain is built from TRBV19 and TRBJ1-2; no firm D call. Trimming shortened V by 6 bases and J by 0 bases, and 8 bases separated the two germline ends. The CDR3 sequence is 13 residues long. Germline loops: CDR1 LNHDA, CDR2 SQIVND (reference sequence). The CDR3 region has the DNA TGTGCCAGTAGGGACGGAGCTAACTATGGCTACACCTTC. Translated: CASRDGANYGYTF.

Note on this clonotype: Being one base from a much bigger clone, this may be a read error. CDR3 residues: CANQQLLSPTDTQYF. DNA for the CDR3: TGTGCCAACCAACAGCTCCTTAGTCCCACAGATACGCAGTATTTT. This chain links TRBV12-3 or TRBV12-4 with TRBJ2-3; D not resolved. The CDR3 extends over 15 amino acids. Between the trimmed V and J ends, which lost 10 bases and 2 bases, there was a span of 19 bases.